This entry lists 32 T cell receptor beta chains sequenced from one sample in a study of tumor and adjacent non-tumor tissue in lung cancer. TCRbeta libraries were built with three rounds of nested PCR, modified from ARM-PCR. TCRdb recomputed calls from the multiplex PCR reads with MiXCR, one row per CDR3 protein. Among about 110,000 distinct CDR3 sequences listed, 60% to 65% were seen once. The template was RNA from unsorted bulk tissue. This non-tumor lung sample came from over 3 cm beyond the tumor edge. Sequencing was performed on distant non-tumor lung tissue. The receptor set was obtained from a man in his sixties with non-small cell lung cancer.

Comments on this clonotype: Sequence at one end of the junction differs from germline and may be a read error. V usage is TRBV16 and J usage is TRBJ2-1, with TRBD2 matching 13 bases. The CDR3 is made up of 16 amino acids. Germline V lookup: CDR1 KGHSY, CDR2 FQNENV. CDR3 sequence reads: CASSQSPLAGGGEQFF. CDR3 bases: TGTGCCAGTAGCCAATCTCCACTAGCGGGAGGGGGTGAGCAGTTCTTC.

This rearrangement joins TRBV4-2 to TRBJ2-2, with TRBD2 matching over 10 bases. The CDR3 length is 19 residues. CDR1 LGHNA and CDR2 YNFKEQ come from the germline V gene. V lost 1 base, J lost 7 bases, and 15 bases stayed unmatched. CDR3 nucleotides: TGTGCCAGCAGCCAAGGAGTGCTAGCGGGAGAAGGATTGGTCGGGGAGCTGTTTTTT. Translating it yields CASSQGVLAGEGLVGELFF.

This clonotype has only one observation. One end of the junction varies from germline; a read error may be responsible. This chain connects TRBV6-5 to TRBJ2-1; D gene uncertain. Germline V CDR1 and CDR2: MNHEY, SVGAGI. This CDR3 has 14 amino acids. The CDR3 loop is CASKRKSPYNEHFF. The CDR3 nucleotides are TGTGCCAGCAAGCGTAAGAGCCCCTACAATGAGCACTTCTTC.

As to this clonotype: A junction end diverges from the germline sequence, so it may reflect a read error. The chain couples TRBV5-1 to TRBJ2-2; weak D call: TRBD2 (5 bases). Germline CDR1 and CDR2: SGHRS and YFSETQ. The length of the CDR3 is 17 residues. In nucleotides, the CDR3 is TGCGCCAGCAACTTGCCGGGGTTGGCGTCGAACACCGGGGAGCTGTTTTTT. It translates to CASNLPGLASNTGELFF.

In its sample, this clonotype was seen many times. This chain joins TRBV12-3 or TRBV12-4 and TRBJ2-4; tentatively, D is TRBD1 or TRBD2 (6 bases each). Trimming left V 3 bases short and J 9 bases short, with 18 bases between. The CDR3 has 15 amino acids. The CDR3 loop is CASSFTGGAQGIQYF. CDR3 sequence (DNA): TGTGCCAGCAGTTTTACCGGGGGCGCTCAAGGCATTCAGTACTTC.

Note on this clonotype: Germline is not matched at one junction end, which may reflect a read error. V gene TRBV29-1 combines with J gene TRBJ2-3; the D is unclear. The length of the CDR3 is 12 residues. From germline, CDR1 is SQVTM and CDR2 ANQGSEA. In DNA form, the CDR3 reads TGCAGCGTTTTTATGAATGCAGATATGCAGTATTTT. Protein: CSVFMNADMQYF.

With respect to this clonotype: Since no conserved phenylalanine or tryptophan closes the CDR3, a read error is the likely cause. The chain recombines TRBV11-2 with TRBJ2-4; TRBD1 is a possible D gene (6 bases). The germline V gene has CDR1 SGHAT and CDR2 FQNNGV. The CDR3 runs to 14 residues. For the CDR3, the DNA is TGCGCCAGCAGCTTAGTGAGGACAGAAAACATTCAGTACCTC. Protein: CASSLVRTENIQYL.

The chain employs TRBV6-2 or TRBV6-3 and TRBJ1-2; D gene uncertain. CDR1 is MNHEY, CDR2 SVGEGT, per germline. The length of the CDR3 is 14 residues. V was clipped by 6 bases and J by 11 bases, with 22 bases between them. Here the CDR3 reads CASSLTLGVYCYTF. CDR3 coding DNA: TGTGCCAGCAGCCTCACGTTGGGAGTTTATTGTTACACCTTC.

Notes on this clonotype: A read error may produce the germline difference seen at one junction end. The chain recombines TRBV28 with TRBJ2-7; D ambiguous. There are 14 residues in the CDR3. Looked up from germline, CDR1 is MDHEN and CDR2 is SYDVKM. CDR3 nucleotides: TGTGCCAACAGTTTGACGTCTGGTCGATACGAGCAGCACTTC. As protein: CANSLTSGRYEQHF.

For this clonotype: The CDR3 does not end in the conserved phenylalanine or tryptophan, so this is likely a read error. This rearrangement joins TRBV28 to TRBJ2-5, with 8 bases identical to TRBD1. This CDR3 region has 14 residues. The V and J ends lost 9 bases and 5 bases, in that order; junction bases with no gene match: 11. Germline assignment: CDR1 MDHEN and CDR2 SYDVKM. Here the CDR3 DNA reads TGTGCCAGAACTTCCCAGGGGGCGCTTGAGACCCAGTACTTA. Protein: CARTSQGALETQYL.

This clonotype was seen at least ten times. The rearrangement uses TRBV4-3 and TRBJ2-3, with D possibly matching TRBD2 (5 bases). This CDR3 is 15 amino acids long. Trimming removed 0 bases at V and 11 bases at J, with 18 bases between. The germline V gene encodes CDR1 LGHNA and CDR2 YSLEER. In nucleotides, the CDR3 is TGCGCCAGCAGCCAAGAGGTGGGAGATTCGGGCGGGCAGTATTTT. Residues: CASSQEVGDSGGQYF.

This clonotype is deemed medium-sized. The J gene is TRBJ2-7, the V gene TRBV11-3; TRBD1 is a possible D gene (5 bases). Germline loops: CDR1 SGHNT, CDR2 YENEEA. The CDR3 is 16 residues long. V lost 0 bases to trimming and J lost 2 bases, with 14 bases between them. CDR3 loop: CASSLENGQGTYEQYF. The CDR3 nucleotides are TGTGCCAGCAGCTTAGAAAATGGTCAGGGAACCTACGAGCAGTACTTC.

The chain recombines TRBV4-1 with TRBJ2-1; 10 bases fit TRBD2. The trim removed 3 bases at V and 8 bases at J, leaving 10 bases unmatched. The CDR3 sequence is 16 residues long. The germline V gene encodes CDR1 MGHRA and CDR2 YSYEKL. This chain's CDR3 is CASSQDSSGGTYEQFF. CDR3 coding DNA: TGCGCCAGCAGCCAGGATAGTAGCGGGGGGACTTATGAGCAGTTCTTC.

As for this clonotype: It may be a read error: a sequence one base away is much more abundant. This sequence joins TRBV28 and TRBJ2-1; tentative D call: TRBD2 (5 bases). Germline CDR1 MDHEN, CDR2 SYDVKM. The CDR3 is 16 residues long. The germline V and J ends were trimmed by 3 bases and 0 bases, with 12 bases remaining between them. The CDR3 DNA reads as TGTGCCAGCAGTTTTCCAGCGGAAAGCTCCTACAATGAGCAGTTCTTC. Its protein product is CASSFPAESSYNEQFF.

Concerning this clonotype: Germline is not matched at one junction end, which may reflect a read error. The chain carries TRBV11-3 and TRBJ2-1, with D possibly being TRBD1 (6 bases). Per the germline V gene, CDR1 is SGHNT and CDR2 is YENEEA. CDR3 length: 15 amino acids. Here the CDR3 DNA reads TGTGACAGCATCAATCGGGACACAATCTACAATGAGCAGTTCTTC. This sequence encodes CDSINRDTIYNEQFF.

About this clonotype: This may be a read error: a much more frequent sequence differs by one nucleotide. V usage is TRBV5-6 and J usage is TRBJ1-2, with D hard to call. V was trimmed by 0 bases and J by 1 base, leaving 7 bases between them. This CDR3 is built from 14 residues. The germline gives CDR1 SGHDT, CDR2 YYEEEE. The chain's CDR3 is CASSLVAVNYGYTF. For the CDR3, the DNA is TGTGCCAGCAGCTTGGTGGCAGTTAACTATGGCTACACCTTC. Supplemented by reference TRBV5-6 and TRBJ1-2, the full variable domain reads DAGVTQSPTHLIKTRGQQVTLRCSPKSGHDTVSWYQQALGQGPQFIFQYYEEEERQRGNFPDRFSGHQFPNYSSELNVNALLLGDSALYLCASSLVAVNYGYTFGSGTRLTVV.

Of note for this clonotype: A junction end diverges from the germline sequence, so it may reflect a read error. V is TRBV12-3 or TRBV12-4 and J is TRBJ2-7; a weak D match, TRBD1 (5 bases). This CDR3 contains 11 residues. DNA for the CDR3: TGTGTCAGCAGTCTACGAGGACATTGGGTCTTC. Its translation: CVSSLRGHWVF.

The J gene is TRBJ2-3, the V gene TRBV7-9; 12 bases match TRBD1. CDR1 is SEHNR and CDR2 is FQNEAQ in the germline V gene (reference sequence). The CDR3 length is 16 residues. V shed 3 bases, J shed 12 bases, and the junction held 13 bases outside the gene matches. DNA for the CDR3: TGTGCCAGCAGCTTCGGGACAGGGGGCATCACAGGTACACAGTATTTT. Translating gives CASSFGTGGITGTQYF. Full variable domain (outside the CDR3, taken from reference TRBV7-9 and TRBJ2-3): DTGVSQNPRHKITKRGQNVTFRCDPISEHNRLYWYRQTLGQGPEFLTYFQNEAQLEKSRLLSDRFSAERPKGSFSTLEIQRTEQGDSAMYLCASSFGTGGITGTQYFGPGTRLTVL.

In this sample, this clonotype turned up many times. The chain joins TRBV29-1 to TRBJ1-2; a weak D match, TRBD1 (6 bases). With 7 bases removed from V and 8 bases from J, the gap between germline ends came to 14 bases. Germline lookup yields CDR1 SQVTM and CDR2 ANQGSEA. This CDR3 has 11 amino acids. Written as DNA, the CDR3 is TGCAGCGATCGGGGGGACATCGGCTACACCTTC. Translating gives CSDRGDIGYTF.

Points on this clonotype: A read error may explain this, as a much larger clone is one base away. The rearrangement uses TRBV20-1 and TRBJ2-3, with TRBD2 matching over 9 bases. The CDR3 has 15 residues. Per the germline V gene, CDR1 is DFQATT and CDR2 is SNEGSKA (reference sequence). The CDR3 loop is CSARGLAGRTDTRYF. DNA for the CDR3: TGCAGTGCTAGGGGGCTAGCGGGACGCACAGATACGCGGTATTTT.

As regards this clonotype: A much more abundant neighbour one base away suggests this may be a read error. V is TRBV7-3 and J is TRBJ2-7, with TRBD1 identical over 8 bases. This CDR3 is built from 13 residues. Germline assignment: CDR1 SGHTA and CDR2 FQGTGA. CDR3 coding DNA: TGTACCAGCTCCCAGGGGGCGGCCTACGAGCAGTACTTC. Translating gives CTSSQGAAYEQYF.

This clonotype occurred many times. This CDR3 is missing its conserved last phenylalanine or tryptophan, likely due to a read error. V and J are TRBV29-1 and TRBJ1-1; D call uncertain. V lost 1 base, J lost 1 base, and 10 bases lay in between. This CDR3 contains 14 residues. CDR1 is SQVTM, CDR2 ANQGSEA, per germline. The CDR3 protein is CSVEGRNPNTEAFL. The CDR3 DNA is TGCAGCGTTGAAGGACGGAACCCGAACACTGAAGCTTTCCTT.

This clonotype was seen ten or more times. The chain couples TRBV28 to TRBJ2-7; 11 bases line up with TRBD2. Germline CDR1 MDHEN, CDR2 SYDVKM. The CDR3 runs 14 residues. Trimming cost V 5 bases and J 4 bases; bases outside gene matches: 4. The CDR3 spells CASSKLAGVYEQYF. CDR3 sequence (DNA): TGTGCCAGCAGTAAACTAGCGGGAGTATACGAGCAGTACTTC.

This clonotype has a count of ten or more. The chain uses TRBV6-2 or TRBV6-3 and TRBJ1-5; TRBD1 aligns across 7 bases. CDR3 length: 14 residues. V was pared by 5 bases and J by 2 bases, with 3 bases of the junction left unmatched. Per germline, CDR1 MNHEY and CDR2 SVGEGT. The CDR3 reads CASSRQGGNQPQHF. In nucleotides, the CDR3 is TGTGCCAGCAGTCGACAGGGCGGCAATCAGCCCCAGCATTTT.

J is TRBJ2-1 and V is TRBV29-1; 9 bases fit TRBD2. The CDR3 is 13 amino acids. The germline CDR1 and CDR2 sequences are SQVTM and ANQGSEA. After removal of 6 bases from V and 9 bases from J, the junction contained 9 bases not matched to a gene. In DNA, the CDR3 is TGCAGCGTGGTGGGAATTAGCGGGAGTGAGCAGTTCTTC. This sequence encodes CSVVGISGSEQFF.

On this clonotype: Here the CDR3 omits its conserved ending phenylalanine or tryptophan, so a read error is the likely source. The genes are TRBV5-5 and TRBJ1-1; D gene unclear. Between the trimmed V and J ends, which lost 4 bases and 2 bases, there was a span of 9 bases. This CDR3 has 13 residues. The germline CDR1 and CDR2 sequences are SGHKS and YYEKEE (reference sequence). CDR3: CASSIGSNTEAFY. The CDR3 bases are TGTGCCAGCAGCATCGGGTCAAACACTGAAGCTTTCTAT.

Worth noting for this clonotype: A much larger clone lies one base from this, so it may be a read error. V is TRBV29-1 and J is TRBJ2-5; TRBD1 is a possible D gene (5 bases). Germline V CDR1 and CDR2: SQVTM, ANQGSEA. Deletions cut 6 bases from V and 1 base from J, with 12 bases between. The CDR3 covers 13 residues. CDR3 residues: CSVSQATQETQYF. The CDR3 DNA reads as TGCAGCGTATCACAGGCAACCCAAGAGACCCAGTACTTC.

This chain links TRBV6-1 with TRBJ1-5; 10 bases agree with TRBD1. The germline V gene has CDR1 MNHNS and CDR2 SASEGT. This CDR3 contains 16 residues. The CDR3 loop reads CTSSVTGTGVQSAQHF. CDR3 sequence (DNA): TGTACTAGCAGTGTGACCGGGACAGGGGTTCAATCAGCCCAGCATTTT.

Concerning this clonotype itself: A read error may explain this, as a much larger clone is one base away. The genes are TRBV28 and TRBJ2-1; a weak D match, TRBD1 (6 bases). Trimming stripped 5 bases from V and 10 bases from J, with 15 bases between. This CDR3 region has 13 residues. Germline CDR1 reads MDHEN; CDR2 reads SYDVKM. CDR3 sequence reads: CASSKHTGREQFF. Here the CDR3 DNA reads TGTGCCAGCAGTAAACATACAGGGCGGGAGCAGTTCTTC.

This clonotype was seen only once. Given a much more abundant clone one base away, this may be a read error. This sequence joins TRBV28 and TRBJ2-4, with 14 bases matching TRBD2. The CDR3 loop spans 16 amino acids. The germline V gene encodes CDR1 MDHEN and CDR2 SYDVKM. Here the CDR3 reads CANSSPTSGRATIQYF. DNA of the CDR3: TGTGCCAACAGTTCCCCGACTAGCGGGAGGGCCACCATTCAGTACTTC.

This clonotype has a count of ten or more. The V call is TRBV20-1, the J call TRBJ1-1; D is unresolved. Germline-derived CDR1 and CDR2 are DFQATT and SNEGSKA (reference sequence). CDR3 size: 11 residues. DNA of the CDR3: TGCAGCTACTGGGGGAACACTGAAGCTTTCTTT. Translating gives CSYWGNTEAFF.

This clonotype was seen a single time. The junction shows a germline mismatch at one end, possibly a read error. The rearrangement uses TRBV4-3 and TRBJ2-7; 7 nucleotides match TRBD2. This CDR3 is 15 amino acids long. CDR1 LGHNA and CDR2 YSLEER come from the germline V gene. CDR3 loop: CASNRGREDSYKQYF. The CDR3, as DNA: TGCGCCAGCAACCGAGGACGGGAGGATTCCTACAAGCAGTACTTC.